The 6 T cell receptor beta chains given below trace back to one sample, sequenced in a study of T cell changes during pregnancy in multiple sclerosis. Using immunoSEQ multiplex PCR, the repertoire was profiled, and TCRdb retains in-frame clones only, with some absent. The repertoire holds about 60,000 clones, roughly 92% seen once, with about 0.85% in the top ten. The sample consisted of peripheral blood, taken in the first trimester of pregnancy. Source of these receptors: a female donor with multiple sclerosis, enrolled in a pregnancy study.

The rearrangement uses TRBV29-1 and TRBJ2-3; 9 nucleotides align to TRBD2. The CDR3 has 14 amino acids. V lost 4 bases and J lost 5; bases outside the gene matches: 7. Per germline, CDR1 SQVTM and CDR2 ANQGSEA. The CDR3 nucleotides are TGCAGCGTTGGAGGTGGCGGGGGGGTAGATACGCAGTATTTT. This codes for CSVGGGGGVDTQYF.

The CDR3, as DNA: TGTGCCAGCAGCCGAGTCAGGGGCCTTTCTATCACAGATACGCAGTATTTT. Residues: CASSRVRGLSITDTQYF. The chain employs TRBV14 and TRBJ2-3; weak D call: TRBD1 (6 bases). Germline loops: CDR1 SGHDN, CDR2 FVKESK. The CDR3 is 17 amino acids. V lost 4 bases to trimming and J lost 2 bases, with 19 bases between them.

The genes are TRBV7-2 and TRBJ1-3; D is uncertain. Germline-derived CDR1 and CDR2 are SGHTA and FQGNSA. Trimming cost V 0 bases and J 3 bases, with 6 bases left between them. The length of the CDR3 is 14 residues. The chain's CDR3 is CASSLAHSGNTIYF. The CDR3 nucleotides read TGTGCCAGCAGCTTAGCGCACAGTGGAAACACCATATATTTT. Complete variable domain (other parts from reference TRBV7-2 and TRBJ1-3): GAGVSQSPSNKVTEKGKDVELRCDPISGHTALYWYRQSLGQGLEFLIYFQGNSAPDKSGLPSDRFSAERTGGSVSTLTIQRTQQEDSAVYLCASSLAHSGNTIYFGEGSWLTVV.

The chain recombines TRBV7-9 with TRBJ2-2; TRBD2 matches at 7 bases. The CDR3 totals 12 residues. CDR1 SEHNR and CDR2 FQNEAQ come from the germline V gene (reference sequence). Unmatched junction bases numbered 1, after V lost 7 bases and J lost 5 bases. In DNA form, the CDR3 reads TGTGCCAGCAACGGGGGGACCGGGGAGCTGTTTTTT. Its protein is CASNGGTGELFF.

The V gene is TRBV18, the J gene TRBJ1-6, with 8 bases fitting TRBD1. The germline V gene has CDR1 KGHSH and CDR2 LQKENI. J was trimmed by 10 bases and V by 1 base; bases with no gene match: 9. This CDR3 has 16 amino acids. The CDR3, as DNA: TGTGCCAGCTCACCACTAGGACAGGGCCTGGGGTCACCCCTCCACTTT. It is translated as CASSPLGQGLGSPLHF.

The J gene is TRBJ1-5, the V gene TRBV5-4; D is possibly TRBD1 (6 bases). Germline V CDR1 and CDR2: SGHNT, YYREEE (reference sequence). This CDR3 has 15 amino acids. Trimming removed 0 bases from V and 0 bases from J, with 7 bases in between. This CDR3 is CASSLAGVSNQPQHF. The CDR3 DNA sequence: TGTGCCAGCAGCTTGGCAGGGGTTAGCAATCAGCCCCAGCATTTT.